This TCR beta chain is drawn from a study of OX40 agonist ivuxolimab in advanced cancers. In the study overall: A partial response was reached by three patients: one with hepatocellular carcinoma and two with cutaneous melanoma.

CDR3 length: 14 amino acids. V was pared by 5 bases and J by 1 base, with 9 bases between. CDR1 is MDHEN, CDR2 SYDVKM, per germline. To note about this clone: Its antigen is unidentified.

Only in-frame clones appear in the TCRdb table, and some are missing; sequencing was by immunoSEQ multiplex PCR. The data contain tens of thousands of clones, around 89% of them singletons. Peripheral blood came from all dose cohorts at three timepoints. Study findings and constraints: Some nonresponders also had low normalized T-cell clonal expansion. Expanded clones tended on average to be more numerous among CD8+ T cells than CD4+.

The sample in question was CD4+ or CD8+ T cells sorted from blood, obtained in a trial of the OX40 agonist ivuxolimab. V gene TRBV28 combines with J gene TRBJ2-1; tentative D call: TRBD1 (5 bases). The sequence came from an adult with an advanced solid tumor such as melanoma, head and neck, liver or kidney cancer. The chain's CDR3 is CASSSGASYNEQFF. The CDR3 DNA follows: TGTGCCAGCAGTAGTGGGGCTTCCTACAATGAGCAGTTCTTC.